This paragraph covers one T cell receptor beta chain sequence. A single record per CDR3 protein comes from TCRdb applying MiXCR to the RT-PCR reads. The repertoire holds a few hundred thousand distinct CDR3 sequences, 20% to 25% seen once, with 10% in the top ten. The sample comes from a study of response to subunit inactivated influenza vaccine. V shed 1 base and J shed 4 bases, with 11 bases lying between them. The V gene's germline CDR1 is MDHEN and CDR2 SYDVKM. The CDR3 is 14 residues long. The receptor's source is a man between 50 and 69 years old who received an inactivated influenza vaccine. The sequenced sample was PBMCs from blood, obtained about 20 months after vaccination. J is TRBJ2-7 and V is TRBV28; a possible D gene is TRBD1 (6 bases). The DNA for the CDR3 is TGTGCCAGCAGTTTATTTGGGGGCAATTACGAGCAGTACTTC. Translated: CASSLFGGNYEQYF.